One sample yielded the 32 T cell receptor beta chains listed below, sequenced in a study of siplizumab effects on memory and regulatory T cells. TCRdb keeps only in-frame clones here, not all; method: immunoSEQ multiplex PCR. Of over 100,000 clones listed, approximately 92% were seen once; the top ten hold around 0.16%. Sample: non-Treg CD4+ T cells sorted from blood. These receptors came from a human donor in good health.

The J gene is TRBJ1-1, the V gene TRBV6-5; TRBD1 might be the D (5 bases). Germline-derived CDR1 and CDR2 are MNHEY and SVGAGI. The length of the CDR3 is 13 residues. The V and J ends lost 7 bases and 1 base respectively, with 10 bases between them. CDR3 sequence: CASKRGTNTEAFF. The CDR3 DNA reads as TGTGCCAGCAAACGGGGGACGAACACTGAAGCTTTCTTT.

The chain links TRBV4-3 to TRBJ1-2; 10 bases map to TRBD1. Germline CDR1 and CDR2: LGHNA and YSLEER. The CDR3 loop spans 14 amino acids. The V segment lost 0 bases and the J segment 8 bases; nucleotides outside the gene matches: 3. The CDR3 loop is CASSQEGTGVGYTF. The CDR3 DNA is TGCGCCAGCAGCCAAGAGGGGACAGGGGTCGGCTACACCTTC.

V usage is TRBV28 and J usage is TRBJ1-2, with 7 bases fitting TRBD1. Unmatched junction bases numbered 7, after V lost 6 bases and J lost 3 bases. Germline assignment: CDR1 MDHEN and CDR2 SYDVKM. CDR3 size: 14 residues. DNA for the CDR3: TGTGCCAGCAGATTTTCAGGGGGAGACTATGGCTACACCTTC. It translates to CASRFSGGDYGYTF.

The chain employs TRBV7-9 and TRBJ1-1; the D is unclear. V dropped 4 bases and J dropped 0 bases, with 12 bases sitting between them. This CDR3 spans 15 amino acids. Looked up from germline, CDR1 is SEHNR and CDR2 is FQNEAQ (reference sequence). The CDR3 DNA follows: TGTGCCAGCAGCTACGTCGGACGGATGAACACTGAAGCTTTCTTT. It codes for CASSYVGRMNTEAFF. The full variable domain, its missing parts supplied by reference TRBV7-9 and TRBJ1-1, is DTGVSQNPRHKITKRGQNVTFRCDPISEHNRLYWYRQTLGQGPEFLTYFQNEAQLEKSRLLSDRFSAERPKGSFSTLEIQRTEQGDSAMYLCASSYVGRMNTEAFFGQGTRLTVV.

The V gene is TRBV10-3, the J gene TRBJ1-1; the D is unclear. This CDR3 spans 15 amino acids. Per germline, CDR1 ENHRY and CDR2 SYGVKD. Between the trimmed V and J ends, which lost 1 base and 8 bases, there was a span of 17 bases. CDR3 sequence: CAISEYGPASREAFF. The CDR3 coding sequence is TGTGCCATCAGTGAGTACGGCCCAGCCTCCCGGGAAGCTTTCTTT.

The chain couples TRBV28 to TRBJ2-7, with a possible D match to TRBD1 (6 bases). The CDR3 loop spans 13 amino acids. Germline values: CDR1 MDHEN, CDR2 SYDVKM. Trimming cost V 6 bases and J 6 bases, with 15 bases left between them. CDR3 coding DNA: TGTGCCAGCAGCCGACAGGTGAAGGGCGAGCAGTACTTC. It encodes CASSRQVKGEQYF.

This chain connects TRBV18 to TRBJ1-6; D is undetermined. Per the germline V gene, CDR1 is KGHSH and CDR2 is LQKENI. The CDR3 totals 18 residues. The V end lost 0 bases, the J end lost 7 bases, and 19 bases lay between the germline ends. CDR3 protein: CASSPPGLRNGGNSPLHF. The CDR3 DNA reads as TGTGCCAGCTCACCACCGGGCCTACGAAATGGCGGGAATTCACCCCTCCACTTT.

This chain joins TRBV7-8 and TRBJ1-2, with TRBD1 identical over 8 bases. V gave up 4 bases and J gave up 6 bases; unmatched junction bases: 10. Germline CDR1 is SGHVS and CDR2 is FQNEAQ. There are 15 residues in the CDR3. The CDR3 spells CASSSEDRARDGYTF. In DNA form, the CDR3 reads TGTGCCAGCAGCTCCGAGGACAGGGCGCGCGATGGCTACACCTTC.

V and J are TRBV28 and TRBJ1-1; maybe TRBD1 (5 bases). In germline, CDR1 is MDHEN, CDR2 SYDVKM. This CDR3 is 11 amino acids long. The ends were cut back, 7 bases at V and 4 bases at J, with 7 bases in the middle. Written as DNA, the CDR3 is TGTGCCAGCACGAGGGGCACTGAAGCTTTCTTT. This translates into CASTRGTEAFF.

This clone appeared a single time. The J gene is TRBJ2-7, the V gene TRBV13; TRBD1 agrees at 9 bases. The CDR3 contains 16 residues. Germline V gene data show CDR1 as PRHDT and CDR2 as FYEKMQ (reference sequence). Trimming cost V 4 bases and J 3 bases; bases outside gene matches: 10. The CDR3 here is CASSSPGQGEIYEQYF. CDR3 in DNA: TGTGCCAGCAGCTCGCCGGGACAGGGAGAGATCTACGAGCAGTACTTC.

CDR3 protein: CASSPRRDQVGYTF. CDR3 nucleotides: TGTGCCAGCTCACCGCGCCGGGACCAAGTTGGCTACACCTTC. This rearrangement joins TRBV18 to TRBJ1-2; D is perhaps TRBD1 (5 bases). Germline CDR1 and CDR2: KGHSH and LQKENI. The V gene lost 3 bases and the J gene lost 7 bases, with 15 bases spanning the gap. CDR3 size: 14 residues.

The chain uses TRBV5-4 and TRBJ2-3; D gene uncertain. Trimming removed 3 bases from V and 6 bases from J, with 11 bases in between. Per the germline V gene, CDR1 is SGHNT and CDR2 is YYREEE (reference sequence). The CDR3 spans 13 residues. CDR3 sequence reads: CASSSRDFDTQYF. The CDR3 DNA reads TGTGCCAGCAGCTCCCGAGATTTTGATACGCAGTATTTT.

The CDR3 DNA follows: TGTGCCATCACTACTCAGGGGAACTATGGCTACACCTTC. It translates to CAITTQGNYGYTF. The V call is TRBV10-3, the J call TRBJ1-2; tentatively, D is TRBD1 (6 bases). The germline V gene has CDR1 ENHRY and CDR2 SYGVKD. Trimming removed 7 bases from V and 2 bases from J, with 11 bases in between. The CDR3 covers 13 residues.

This chain uses TRBV6-5 with TRBJ1-2; D gene ambiguous. Germline loops: CDR1 MNHEY, CDR2 SVGAGI. Trimming removed 4 bases at V and 5 bases at J, with 14 bases between. The CDR3 is 14 residues long. CDR3 protein: CASSSVRGNYGYTF. The CDR3 DNA is TGTGCCAGCAGTTCCGTCCGGGGTAATTATGGCTACACCTTC.

The chain couples TRBV6-5 to TRBJ1-2; the match to TRBD1 covers 11 bases. Per the germline V gene, CDR1 is MNHEY and CDR2 is SVGAGI. V lost 2 bases, J lost 7 bases, and 3 bases stayed unmatched. This CDR3 is 14 amino acids long. The CDR3 DNA reads as TGTGCCAGCAGTTACCCCGGGACAGGGGGTGGCTACACCTTC. Amino acids: CASSYPGTGGGYTF.

This chain uses TRBV4-2 with TRBJ2-5, with 9 nucleotides matching TRBD2. Germline loops: CDR1 LGHNA, CDR2 YNFKEQ. With 1 base clipped from V and 4 bases from J, the junction kept 13 bases outside the gene matches. The CDR3 covers 18 residues. This CDR3 reads CASSQVLRSTSGGETQYF. In DNA, the CDR3 is TGTGCCAGCAGCCAAGTACTCCGGTCGACTAGCGGAGGAGAGACCCAGTACTTC.

V usage is TRBV19 and J usage is TRBJ1-5, with D tentatively TRBD1 (6 bases). The V end lost 7 bases, the J end lost 3 bases, and 16 bases lay between the germline ends. The CDR3 runs to 15 residues. In germline, CDR1 is LNHDA, CDR2 SQIVND (reference sequence). The CDR3 protein is CASTTTGASNQPQHF. The CDR3 nucleotides read TGTGCCAGTACCACGACAGGAGCCTCCAATCAGCCCCAGCATTTT.

This chain joins TRBV6-1 and TRBJ2-7; no clear D gene. The germline V gene has CDR1 MNHNS and CDR2 SASEGT. CDR3 size: 12 residues. The germline V and J ends were trimmed by 4 bases and 6 bases, with 10 bases remaining between them. This CDR3 is CASSVTEREQYF. In DNA, the CDR3 is TGTGCCAGCAGTGTAACAGAACGCGAGCAGTACTTC.

Remarks on this clone: No DNA is shown, since the ends of the CDR3 on it are uncertain; the CDR3 is the one TCRdb lists. The chain uses TRBV21-1 and TRBJ2-2; TRBD2, the D gene given by the table, was not confirmed from the DNA. TRBV21-1 is an annotated pseudogene. The CDR3 spans 11 residues, counting both ends. The CDR3 reads CWGGGTGELFF.

V gene TRBV5-4 combines with J gene TRBJ2-3; weak D call: TRBD2 (5 bases). The CDR3 runs to 14 residues. Trimming removed 0 bases at V and 10 bases at J, with 15 bases between. The germline gives CDR1 SGHNT, CDR2 YYREEE (reference sequence). The CDR3 spells CASSLGGGTNAQYF. In DNA, the CDR3 is TGTGCCAGCAGCTTGGGAGGAGGTACCAATGCGCAGTATTTT.

The rearrangement links TRBV19 to TRBJ2-6, with 10 nucleotides matching TRBD1. Trimming cost V 5 bases and J 3 bases; bases outside gene matches: 4. Germline assignment: CDR1 LNHDA and CDR2 SQIVND (reference sequence). The CDR3 has 16 amino acids. The CDR3 sequence is CASSATGGFGANVLTF. CDR3 DNA sequence: TGTGCCAGTAGTGCGACAGGGGGCTTTGGGGCCAACGTCCTGACTTTC.

The rearrangement links TRBV6-5 to TRBJ1-3, with no clear D. CDR3 length: 11 amino acids. Germline V gene data show CDR1 as MNHEY and CDR2 as SVGAGI. Trimming cost V 3 bases and J 9 bases, with 6 bases left between them. CDR3 loop: CASSYGGTIYF. The DNA for the CDR3 is TGTGCCAGCAGTTATGGCGGCACCATATATTTT.

The chain employs TRBV5-1 and TRBJ1-1; a possible D gene is TRBD1 (5 bases). The CDR3 has 13 amino acids. Germline CDR1 is SGHRS and CDR2 is YFSETQ. The V gene lost 5 bases and the J gene lost 4 bases, with 12 bases spanning the gap. The CDR3 sequence is CASSGGPGTEAFF. The CDR3 DNA reads as TGCGCCAGCAGTGGGGGTCCTGGCACTGAAGCTTTCTTT.

This chain connects TRBV6-4 to TRBJ2-3; 9 nucleotides line up with TRBD2. Germline CDR1 and CDR2: MRHNA and SNTAGT. V trimming: 4 bases; J trimming: 2 bases; junction bases outside the gene matches: 4. The CDR3 sequence is 15 residues long. CDR3 nucleotide sequence: TGTGCCAGCAGTGTATTAGCGGGGGCCACAGATACGCAGTATTTT. Its translation is CASSVLAGATDTQYF.

The chain recombines TRBV28 with TRBJ2-7; 7 nucleotides agree with TRBD1. The CDR3 covers 16 residues. With V trimmed by 5 bases and J by 2 bases, 12 bases remained unmatched. Germline V CDR1 and CDR2: MDHEN, SYDVKM. The chain's CDR3 is CASSPYPGTVPYEQYF. The CDR3 DNA is TGTGCCAGCAGTCCGTACCCCGGGACAGTACCCTACGAGCAGTACTTC.

A word on this clone: The same CDR3 is also encoded by other DNA sequences in this sample. The chain has TRBV18 and TRBJ2-3; unclear D gene. Deletions cut 0 bases from V and 0 bases from J, with 1 base between. CDR3 length: 13 residues. Germline CDR1 and CDR2: KGHSH and LQKENI. The CDR3 DNA reads as TGTGCCAGCTCACCACCCAGCACAGATACGCAGTATTTT. Its protein product is CASSPPSTDTQYF.

J is TRBJ2-5 and V is TRBV2; D call uncertain. The CDR3 covers 11 residues. Per germline, CDR1 SNHLY and CDR2 FYNNEI. V lost 10 bases and J lost 3, with 9 bases in between. CDR3 in amino acids: CATLEKETQYF. The CDR3 nucleotides read TGTGCCACCTTGGAAAAAGAGACCCAGTACTTC.

The chain links TRBV4-3 to TRBJ2-3; the D gene could be TRBD1 or TRBD2 (6 bases each). CDR3 length: 16 residues. V lost 1 base to trimming and J lost 4 bases, with 15 bases between them. CDR1 and CDR2 from the germline V gene are LGHNA and YSLEER. The CDR3 sequence: CASSQVTGARADTQYF. The CDR3 DNA sequence: TGCGCCAGCAGCCAAGTAACGGGGGCTCGGGCAGATACGCAGTATTTT.

The chain combines TRBV15 with TRBJ1-5, with unresolved D. Between the trimmed V and J ends, which lost 1 base and 8 bases, there was a span of 15 bases. Germline V gene data show CDR1 as LNHNV and CDR2 as YYDKDF (reference sequence). CDR3 length: 15 amino acids. DNA of the CDR3: TGTGCCACCAGCAGAGCCCTGGAACCGGGTGAGCCCCAGCATTTT. It codes for CATSRALEPGEPQHF.

The chain's CDR3 is CASSAGTAPSNQPQHF. The CDR3 DNA is TGTGCCAGCAGTGCCGGGACCGCACCTAGCAATCAGCCCCAGCATTTT. This sequence joins TRBV6-1 and TRBJ1-5; maybe TRBD1 (5 bases). The CDR3 consists of 16 residues. V shed 4 bases and J shed 0 bases, with 13 bases lying between them. CDR1 is MNHNS and CDR2 is SASEGT in the germline V gene.

This chain connects TRBV5-4 to TRBJ1-6; D is undetermined. The CDR3 is 13 residues long. V lost 0 bases, J lost 6 bases, and 4 bases lay in between. Germline V gene data show CDR1 as SGHNT and CDR2 as YYREEE (reference sequence). The CDR3 region has the DNA TGTGCCAGCAGCTTGGCGGGTAATTCACCCCTCCACTTT. Translated, it gives CASSLAGNSPLHF.

The rearrangement uses TRBV20-1 and TRBJ1-1; D gene unclear. Trimming cost V 0 bases and J 7 bases, with 3 bases left between them. CDR1 and CDR2 from the germline V gene are DFQATT and SNEGSKA (reference sequence). The CDR3 has 10 residues. The CDR3: CSARDSEAFF. The CDR3 coding sequence is TGCAGTGCTAGAGATAGTGAAGCTTTCTTT.